The rows below give T cell receptor beta chains drawn from one sample of a study of T-cell memory formation after mild COVID-19. Via MiXCR, TCRdb re-called the 5' RACE reads, giving one row per CDR3 protein. The sample lists a few hundred thousand distinct CDR3 sequences, around 21% occurring once. Sequencing was carried out using PBMCs or a T cell subset sorted from them (not recorded which). These receptors all come from an adult woman who had mild COVID-19 (a few samples of this study predate the infection). Cell type and time point are not known. Both conserved end residues are part of each CDR3. The D gene is left open where the match is weak. The size entry is marked missing in some rows and otherwise reads once, few, many or a size class.

>TRBV5-8|.|TRBJ2-1|few
TGTGCCAGCAGCTTGAGCGGACTAAACTACAATGAGCAGTTCTTC
CASSLSGLNYNEQFF
>TRBV12-3/TRBV12-4|TRBD2|TRBJ2-1|few
TGTGCCAGCAGCGGACTAGCGGGGGGCAAGTACAATGAGCAGTTCTTC
CASSGLAGGKYNEQFF
>TRBV5-1|.|TRBJ2-7|few
TGCGCCAGCAGTAAAAACCCGACCCTCTTTTACGAGCAGTACTTC
CASSKNPTLFYEQYF
>TRBV10-3|.|TRBJ2-3|few
TGTGCCATCAGTGAGGTCGGGCGGCGCACAGATACGCAGTATTTT
CAISEVGRRTDTQYF
>TRBV2|.|TRBJ2-3|.
TGTGCCAGCGCGGATTATCAAGATACGCAGTATTTT
CASADYQDTQYF
>TRBV5-1|TRBD1|TRBJ2-3|.
TGCGCCAGCAGCCTCGGGACAGGGGAATCAGATACGCAGTATTTT
CASSLGTGESDTQYF
>TRBV11-3|TRBD1|TRBJ2-3|.
TGTGCCAGCGCAGATTCGGACAGGGGTCCAGATACGCAGTATTTT
CASADSDRGPDTQYF
>TRBV19|.|TRBJ2-2|few
TGTGCCAGTACCGGGACGCAGGATGTGAGGAAGGACACCGGGGAGCTGTTTTTT
CASTGTQDVRKDTGELFF
>TRBV4-1|.|TRBJ2-5|.
TGCGCCAGCAGCCAAGGATCGACTAGAAGTCAAGAGACCCAGTACTTC
CASSQGSTRSQETQYF
>TRBV19|.|TRBJ1-5|few
TGTGCCAGTAGTATAGGCGTCTCGGCGCGCAATCAGCCCCAGCATTTT
CASSIGVSARNQPQHF
>TRBV4-1|.|TRBJ1-4|.
TGCGCCAGCAGCCATTTTAGGCAGGATGAGAAACTGTTTTTT
CASSHFRQDEKLFF
>TRBV10-3|TRBD2|TRBJ2-1|.
TGTGCCATCAGCACTAGCGGGGGGGCTGAGCAGTTCTTC
CAISTSGGAEQFF
>TRBV5-1|.|TRBJ2-7|few
TGCGCCAGCAGCTTGGACAAGCCGTACGAGCAGTACTTC
CASSLDKPYEQYF
>TRBV24-1|.|TRBJ2-3|many
TGTGCCACCAGTGAACCCGCCTCAGGATACCTAGTAGGCACAGATACGCAGTATTTT
CATSEPASGYLVGTDTQYF
>TRBV12-3/TRBV12-4|.|TRBJ2-1|once
TGTGCCAGCCGAGCCCAGGTATACAATGAGCAGTTCTTC
CASRAQVYNEQFF
>TRBV7-2|.|TRBJ2-7|few
TGTGCCAGCAGCTTCGTGGGGGGTGACGAGCAGTACTTC
CASSFVGGDEQYF
>TRBV18|.|TRBJ2-7|.
TGTGCCAGCTCACCAATTGTGGCAGGGGCTCTCTACGAGCAGTACTTC
CASSPIVAGALYEQYF
>TRBV24-1|.|TRBJ2-3|.
TGTGCCACCAGTGATTTGCGAGGGGGGATCACAGATACGCAGTATTTT
CATSDLRGGITDTQYF
>TRBV5-6|.|TRBJ2-1|few
TGTGCCAGCAGCTTAGGGACGGCGAACAATGAGCAGTTCTTC
CASSLGTANNEQFF
>TRBV9|TRBD2|TRBJ2-7|few
TGTGCCAGCAGCGTAGAAGCGGGGGCCTACGAGCAGTACTTC
CASSVEAGAYEQYF
>TRBV6-1|.|TRBJ1-1|few
TGTGCCAGCAGTGAAGCGTCAGGGAACACTGAAGCTTTCTTT
CASSEASGNTEAFF
>TRBV4-1|.|TRBJ2-7|.
TGCGCCAGCAGCCAAGCGACAGGTAGGGCCTACGAGCAGTACTTC
CASSQATGRAYEQYF
>TRBV6-6|.|TRBJ2-7|many
TGTGCCAGCACGGAAATAGAGGTGAACTACGAGCAGTACTTC
CASTEIEVNYEQYF
>TRBV4-1|TRBD2|TRBJ2-7|few
TGCGCCAGCAGCCCTCGGGAGAGCGGGGGGACCTACGAGCAGTACTTC
CASSPRESGGTYEQYF
>TRBV7-2|.|TRBJ1-1|.
TGTGCCAGCACCCCTAGACGGGGGATCGCTGAAGCTTTCTTT
CASTPRRGIAEAFF
>TRBV5-1|.|TRBJ2-7|.
TGCGCCAGCACCAGCGGGCCCTACTCCTACGAGCAGTACTTC
CASTSGPYSYEQYF
>TRBV24-1|TRBD1|TRBJ1-3|.
TGTGCCACCAGTGATCCTGGACAGGGGGCTGGAAACACCATATATTTT
CATSDPGQGAGNTIYF
>TRBV5-1|TRBD1|TRBJ2-3|.
TGCGCCAGCAGCTTTCAGGGGGATACAGATACGCAGTATTTT
CASSFQGDTDTQYF
>TRBV14|.|TRBJ2-3|few
TGTGCCAGCAGCCCTTATATTGATACGCAGTATTTT
CASSPYIDTQYF
>TRBV6-2/TRBV6-3|.|TRBJ2-3|.
TGTGCCAGCAGACAGAGCACAGATACGCAGTATTTT
CASRQSTDTQYF
>TRBV7-9|.|TRBJ1-5|.
TGTGCCAGCAGCTTAGGCGAGATCAGCCCCCAGCATTTT
CASSLGEISPQHF
>TRBV12-3/TRBV12-4|TRBD1|TRBJ2-6|.
TGTGCCAGCAGTCTAGACGACAGGGGCCGCTCTGGGGCCAACGTCCTGACTTTC
CASSLDDRGRSGANVLTF
>TRBV7-9|.|TRBJ2-3|.
TGTGCCAGCAGTGTACGGTCTAGCACAGATACGCAGTATTTT
CASSVRSSTDTQYF
>TRBV6-5|.|TRBJ2-3|.
TGTGCCAGCAGTTACGTGGGGGCGCCCACAGATACGCAGTATTTT
CASSYVGAPTDTQYF
>TRBV9|.|TRBJ2-5|few
TGTGCCAGCAGCCCCGGGACTCAACCCCGGGAGACCCAGTACTTC
CASSPGTQPRETQYF
>TRBV7-8|TRBD2|TRBJ2-7|.
TGTGCCAGCAGCTGGACGACTAGCGGGCCCTCCTACGAGCAGTACTTC
CASSWTTSGPSYEQYF
>TRBV6-6|TRBD2|TRBJ2-5|once
TGTGCCAGCAACAGCGGGAAGGGTGGAGGGGAGACCCAGTACTTC
CASNSGKGGGETQYF
>TRBV7-2|.|TRBJ2-1|.
TGTGCCAGCAGCTTAACGGAGACTGGCTTATTGAATGAGCAGTTCTTC
CASSLTETGLLNEQFF
>TRBV15|.|TRBJ2-5|few
TGTGCCACCAGCAGAGATCGTTGGGAAGAGACCCAGTACTTC
CATSRDRWEETQYF
>TRBV7-2|TRBD2|TRBJ2-1|.
TGTGCCGGCCAAAGAGGTGGCGGGAGCTCCTACAATGAGCAGTTCTTC
CAGQRGGGSSYNEQFF
>TRBV29-1|.|TRBJ2-7|few
TGCAGCGTTGGCCCCCAGAGTCCCTACGAGCAGTACTTC
CSVGPQSPYEQYF
>TRBV7-9|.|TRBJ2-1|.
TGTGCCAGCAGCTTAGGGCCTCTCTATGAGCAGTTCTTC
CASSLGPLYEQFF
>TRBV20-1|TRBD1|TRBJ2-7|.
TGCAGTGCGAGGGACAGGGGGGTGACCTACGAGCAGTACTTC
CSARDRGVTYEQYF
>TRBV7-2|TRBD2|TRBJ2-1|many
TGTGCCAGCAGCTCCCCTACCGCCGGGACTAGCGGGGGTTACAATGAGCAGTTCTTC
CASSSPTAGTSGGYNEQFF
>TRBV24-1|.|TRBJ1-1|once
TGTGCCACCAGTAGGACCCGGGGAGGGGAAGCTTTCTTT
CATSRTRGGEAFF
>TRBV12-3/TRBV12-4|.|TRBJ2-1|many
TGTGCCAGCAGTTTAGCGGGACGGCAGTTCTTC
CASSLAGRQFF
>TRBV20-1|TRBD2|TRBJ2-1|few
TGCAGTGCCAGGTGGCTAGCGGGAATGTACAATGAGCAGTTCTTC
CSARWLAGMYNEQFF
>TRBV5-1|TRBD1|TRBJ2-7|.
TGCGCCAGCAGCCTCGGGACAGGCGACACCACCTACGAGCAGTACTTC
CASSLGTGDTTYEQYF
>TRBV20-1|.|TRBJ2-5|few
TGCAGTGCAAGTCAGGGCAACTACCAAGAGACCCAGTACTTC
CSASQGNYQETQYF
>TRBV12-3/TRBV12-4|TRBD2|TRBJ2-1|few
TGTGCCAGCAGTTTAAGTAGCGGGATAACCAATGAGCAGTTCTTC
CASSLSSGITNEQFF
>TRBV9|.|TRBJ2-1|once
TGTGCCAGCAGCGGGACAATCTCCTACAATGAGCAGTTCTTC
CASSGTISYNEQFF
>TRBV7-9|TRBD1|TRBJ1-2|few
TGTGCCAGCAGCACCGACAGGGCGCATGGCTACACCTTC
CASSTDRAHGYTF
>TRBV9|TRBD2|TRBJ2-1|many
TGTGCCAGCAGCGAATGTACGGGGGGGCCTTGCGAGCAGTTCTTC
CASSECTGGPCEQFF
>TRBV19|TRBD1|TRBJ1-6|.
TGTGCCAGCTCATGGGGGACAGGGGGCTCACCCCTCCACTTT
CASSWGTGGSPLHF
>TRBV9|.|TRBJ1-1|few
TGTGCCAGCAGCAGGAGCGGCTCGTGGGACACTGAAGCTTTCTTT
CASSRSGSWDTEAFF
>TRBV20-1|TRBD2|TRBJ2-7|.
TGCAGTGCCATCGGGACTAGCGGGGTCGAGCAGTACTTC
CSAIGTSGVEQYF
>TRBV6-5|.|TRBJ1-1|.
TGTGCCAGCAGTTTCCGACAAACTTCGCTGAACACTGAAGCTTTCTTT
CASSFRQTSLNTEAFF
>TRBV10-3|.|TRBJ2-3|.
TGTGCCATCAGTCGGACGGCAAGCACAGATACGCAGTATTTT
CAISRTASTDTQYF
>TRBV12-3/TRBV12-4|TRBD2|TRBJ2-3|.
TGTGCCAGCAGCGGGACTAGCGGGGGAAACACAGATACGCAGTATTTT
CASSGTSGGNTDTQYF
>TRBV5-1|.|TRBJ2-5|few
TGCGCCAGCCGGAGACAGGACATCCAAGAGACCCAGTACTTC
CASRRQDIQETQYF